Below are 30 T cell receptor beta chains sequenced from a single sample in a study of cytomegalovirus exposure and HLA in healthy donors. In the PCR, 60 Vbeta and 13 Jbeta primers were used. TCRdb's copy holds only in-frame clones and misses some; the assay was immunoSEQ multiplex PCR. In the table there are some 140,000 clones, approximately 10% of which are singletons. Material: PBMCs. These receptors were collected from a middle-aged woman in good health and CMV-seropositive.

The V call is TRBV7-8, the J call TRBJ1-1; TRBD1 is a possible D gene (6 bases). V was trimmed by 6 bases and J by 6 bases, leaving 20 bases between them. In germline, CDR1 is SGHVS, CDR2 FQNEAQ. The CDR3 is 15 amino acids. The CDR3 region is CASSLRHGDTAEAFF. CDR3 bases: TGTGCCAGCAGTCTCAGACATGGGGACACTGCTGAAGCTTTCTTT.

There are a few counts of this clone. CDR3 coding DNA: TGCAGCGTTGGGCAGGGGGATCAAGAGACCCAGTACTTC. Its translation: CSVGQGDQETQYF. The J gene is TRBJ2-5, the V gene TRBV29-1; 7 bases are shared with TRBD1. This CDR3 has 13 residues. V lost 4 bases to trimming and J lost 2 bases; unmatched junction nucleotides: 4. CDR1 and CDR2 from the germline V gene are SQVTM and ANQGSEA.

The chain uses TRBV7-2 and TRBJ1-2; TRBD1 is a possible D gene (6 bases). V was trimmed by 6 bases and J by 6 bases, leaving 20 bases between them. The CDR3 totals 15 residues. Germline loops: CDR1 SGHTA, CDR2 FQGNSA. CDR3: CASRTNPGENNGYTF. The CDR3 nucleotides are TGTGCCAGCAGAACAAACCCAGGGGAAAATAATGGCTACACCTTC. Full variable domain (outside the CDR3, taken from reference TRBV7-2 and TRBJ1-2): GAGVSQSPSNKVTEKGKDVELRCDPISGHTALYWYRQSLGQGLEFLIYFQGNSAPDKSGLPSDRFSAERTGGSVSTLTIQRTQQEDSAVYLCASRTNPGENNGYTFGSGTRLTVV.

This clone has only a few counts. This chain links TRBV6-5 with TRBJ1-5, with a possible D match to TRBD1 (5 bases). Germline V lookup: CDR1 MNHEY, CDR2 SVGAGI. The CDR3 runs to 15 residues. V lost 6 bases, J lost 0 bases, and 12 bases lay in between. CDR3 sequence (DNA): TGTGCCAGCAGCTTGGGGCAAGGTAGCAATCAGCCCCAGCATTTT. Its translation: CASSLGQGSNQPQHF.

A few counts support this clone. The chain recombines TRBV7-2 with TRBJ1-1; 7 nucleotides agree with TRBD1. The CDR3 length is 14 residues. Germline V gene lookup returns CDR1 SGHTA and CDR2 FQGNSA. The V segment lost 5 bases and the J segment 4 bases; nucleotides outside the gene matches: 7. Here the CDR3 DNA reads TGTGCCAGCAGCGCACACAGGGGCGGCACTGAAGCTTTCTTT. Amino acid sequence: CASSAHRGGTEAFF.

This clone was counted between two and nine times. J is TRBJ1-1 and V is TRBV6-5; 7 nucleotides line up with TRBD1. The germline V gene has CDR1 MNHEY and CDR2 SVGAGI. V trimming: 5 bases; J trimming: 11 bases; junction bases outside the gene matches: 8. CDR3 length equals 12 residues. As DNA, the CDR3 is TGTGCCAGCAGTCAGCGACAGGGTCTGGCTTTCTTT. Encoded protein: CASSQRQGLAFF.

The chain uses TRBV5-1 and TRBJ2-7; 9 bases fit TRBD2. V was pared by 2 bases and J by 6 bases, with 18 bases of the junction left unmatched. This CDR3 region has 18 residues. Per germline, CDR1 SGHRS and CDR2 YFSETQ. The CDR3 DNA is TGCGCCAGCAGCTTCGGCGGGACTAGCCCTCAGTCCGATTCCGAGCAGTACTTC. Its protein product is CASSFGGTSPQSDSEQYF.

The chain links TRBV2 to TRBJ1-5; no reliable D call. Germline V lookup: CDR1 SNHLY, CDR2 FYNNEI. V was trimmed by 3 bases and J by 2 bases, leaving 8 bases between them. The CDR3 totals 14 residues. CDR3 in DNA: TGTGCCAGCAGTGACCGCGCCCGCAATCAGCCCCAGCATTTT. Translating gives CASSDRARNQPQHF.

This clone was seen repeatedly, ten times or more. CDR3 DNA sequence: TGCGCCAGCAGCCTCTCTGGGACAGGGGTAATGGATGGCTACACCTTC. The encoded protein is CASSLSGTGVMDGYTF. The gene calls are TRBV4-1 and TRBJ1-2, with 10 bases lining up with TRBD1. Per the germline V gene, CDR1 is MGHRA and CDR2 is YSYEKL. J lost 6 bases, V lost 4 bases, and 11 bases had no gene match. The CDR3 is made up of 16 amino acids.

The J gene is TRBJ1-1, the V gene TRBV9, with 9 bases identical to TRBD1. Trimming took 4 bases from V and 1 from J; bases not matched to a gene: 14. This CDR3 is built from 18 residues. The germline CDR1 and CDR2 sequences are SGDLS and YYNGEE. CDR3 DNA sequence: TGTGCCAGCAGCAACGCCTACAGGGGGCAACGACCGAACACTGAAGCTTTCTTT. Protein: CASSNAYRGQRPNTEAFF.

This clone occurred a few times. V and J are TRBV7-8 and TRBJ1-1, with 8 bases identical to TRBD1. The CDR3 totals 16 residues. Trimming took 3 bases from V and 1 from J; bases not matched to a gene: 7. Germline assignment: CDR1 SGHVS and CDR2 FQNEAQ. The CDR3 loop is CASSLAQGAWNTEAFF. The CDR3 region has the DNA TGTGCCAGCAGCTTGGCCCAGGGGGCATGGAACACTGAAGCTTTCTTT.

The chain couples TRBV14 to TRBJ2-2; D gene unclear. Germline V CDR1 and CDR2: SGHDN, FVKESK. V lost 1 base, J lost 0 bases, and 9 bases lay in between. This CDR3 is built from 16 residues. CDR3 region: CASSQVAGANTGELFF. In DNA, the CDR3 is TGTGCCAGCAGCCAAGTCGCCGGAGCGAACACCGGGGAGCTGTTTTTT.

This rearrangement joins TRBV19 to TRBJ1-2; 7 bases match TRBD1. The CDR3 sequence is 12 residues long. Germline V lookup: CDR1 LNHDA, CDR2 SQIVND (reference sequence). J lost 3 bases, V lost 9 bases, and 4 bases had no gene match. CDR3 protein: CASQTGYYGYTF. Here the CDR3 DNA reads TGTGCCAGCCAGACAGGGTACTATGGCTACACCTTC.

A few counts support this clone. Other nucleotide sequences from this sample produce the same CDR3. J is TRBJ2-7 and V is TRBV5-1; 11 bases agree with TRBD1. Trimming took 0 bases from V and 6 from J; bases not matched to a gene: 2. The CDR3 length is 14 residues. The germline V gene has CDR1 SGHRS and CDR2 YFSETQ. Here the CDR3 reads CASSLAGTGGEQYF. DNA of the CDR3: TGCGCCAGCAGCTTGGCCGGGACAGGGGGCGAGCAGTACTTC.

The J gene is TRBJ2-5, the V gene TRBV7-9, with 8 bases identical to TRBD1. The J segment lost 5 bases and the V segment lost 5 bases, leaving 13 bases of the junction unmatched. This CDR3 has 16 residues. Germline CDR1 reads SEHNR; CDR2 reads FQNEAQ (reference sequence). CDR3 coding DNA: TGTGCCAGCAGCGGAACAGGGGGAGTTTTTTCCGAGACCCAGTACTTC. Protein sequence: CASSGTGGVFSETQYF.

This clone was observed many times. The chain uses TRBV7-8 and TRBJ2-2; the match to TRBD1 covers 12 bases. Germline V lookup: CDR1 SGHVS, CDR2 FQNEAQ. Trimming at V came to 5 bases and at J to 6 bases, leaving 7 bases not matched to a gene. The CDR3 length is 16 residues. For the CDR3, the DNA is TGTGCCAGCAGCCCCGGGGGACAGGGGGCCGCCGGGGAGCTGTTTTTT. Protein sequence: CASSPGGQGAAGELFF.

For the CDR3, the DNA is TGTGCCAGCCTGGGACAGCCGAACACTGAAGCTTTCTTT. Translating gives CASLGQPNTEAFF. The chain carries TRBV6-1 and TRBJ1-1; 7 bases are a match to TRBD1. With 8 bases clipped from V and 1 base from J, the junction kept 4 bases outside the gene matches. The CDR3 consists of 13 residues. The germline CDR1 and CDR2 sequences are MNHNS and SASEGT.

The chain combines TRBV10-3 with TRBJ2-7; the D gene is possibly TRBD2 (6 bases). The CDR3 contains 15 residues. Trimming took off 5 bases at V and 1 base at J, with 15 bases between the two ends. Germline CDR1 and CDR2: ENHRY and SYGVKD. The CDR3 DNA reads as TGTGCCATCAGTCCCCACGCGGGGTCGTCCTACGAGCAGTACTTC. Translation: CAISPHAGSSYEQYF.

This clone was found a few times. This rearrangement joins TRBV19 to TRBJ1-1; possibly TRBD1 for D (6 bases). This CDR3 spans 19 amino acids. Germline CDR1 is LNHDA and CDR2 is SQIVND (reference sequence). Trimming took 1 base from V and 0 from J, leaving 21 bases between them. CDR3 residues: CASSIGWVWTESMNTEAFF. The DNA of the CDR3 is TGTGCCAGTAGTATAGGATGGGTGTGGACAGAGAGCATGAACACTGAAGCTTTCTTT.

This clone appeared a few times. The chain recombines TRBV19 with TRBJ2-7, with TRBD1 identical over 10 bases. The CDR3 is made up of 13 amino acids. Losses at the gene ends were 3 bases for V and 6 bases for J; bases not matched to a gene: 2. Germline V gives CDR1 LNHDA, CDR2 SQIVND (reference sequence). CDR3 loop: CASSIDRGREQYF. CDR3 DNA: TGTGCCAGTAGTATTGACAGGGGGCGCGAGCAGTACTTC. The variable domain in full, with the rest retrieved from reference TRBV19 and TRBJ2-7, is DGGITQSPKYLFRKEGQNVTLSCEQNLNHDAMYWYRQDPGQGLRLIYYSQIVNDFQKGDIAEGYSVSREKKESFPLTVTSAQKNPTAFYLCASSIDRGREQYFGPGTRLTVT.

The chain links TRBV5-4 to TRBJ2-3; 9 bases match TRBD2. The germline V gene has CDR1 SGHNT and CDR2 YYREEE (reference sequence). CDR3 length equals 13 residues. J lost 3 bases, V lost 7 bases, and 3 bases had no gene match. For the CDR3, the DNA is TGTGCCAGCGCGGGGGGGCCAACAGATACGCAGTATTTT. Translating it yields CASAGGPTDTQYF.

This chain joins TRBV7-2 and TRBJ1-5, with D possibly being TRBD1 (6 bases). CDR1 SGHTA and CDR2 FQGNSA come from the germline V gene. V gave up 5 bases and J gave up 6 bases, with 23 bases separating them. CDR3 length equals 17 residues. In DNA, the CDR3 is TGTGCCAGCAGCCCAATGAGATCAGGGGTGAAGGCTCAGCCCCAGCATTTT. Translation: CASSPMRSGVKAQPQHF.

The chain combines TRBV25-1 with TRBJ2-3; tentative D call: TRBD2 (5 bases). There are 15 residues in the CDR3. CDR1 is MGHDK and CDR2 is SYGVNS in the germline V gene. Deletions cut 3 bases from V and 5 bases from J, with 15 bases between. The CDR3: CASSDRAAYGDTQYF. In DNA, the CDR3 is TGTGCCAGCAGTGATCGAGCGGCTTATGGAGATACGCAGTATTTT.

This clone was counted a few times. The chain links TRBV6-5 to TRBJ1-2; D gene unclear. Trimming removed 6 bases from V and 1 base from J, with 12 bases in between. In germline, CDR1 is MNHEY, CDR2 SVGAGI. The CDR3 has 14 residues. CDR3 region: CASSQRIFNYGYTF. DNA for the CDR3: TGTGCCAGCAGCCAGCGGATCTTTAACTATGGCTACACCTTC.

The chain joins TRBV7-2 to TRBJ2-7, with 9 bases lining up with TRBD1. Germline CDR1 SGHTA, CDR2 FQGNSA. Trimming at V came to 7 bases and at J to 1 base, leaving 8 bases not matched to a gene. The CDR3 covers 15 residues. The CDR3 DNA reads as TGTGCCAGCACCCCGTCCGGGACAGGGTCCTACGAGCAGTACTTC. It encodes CASTPSGTGSYEQYF. Together with reference TRBV7-2 and TRBJ2-7, the CDR3 gives the full variable domain: GAGVSQSPSNKVTEKGKDVELRCDPISGHTALYWYRQSLGQGLEFLIYFQGNSAPDKSGLPSDRFSAERTGGSVSTLTIQRTQQEDSAVYLCASTPSGTGSYEQYFGPGTRLTVT.

This clone was picked up a small number of times. The chain employs TRBV19 and TRBJ2-5; D possibly corresponds to TRBD2 (5 bases). CDR1 is LNHDA and CDR2 is SQIVND in the germline V gene (reference sequence). This CDR3 has 14 amino acids. The V gene lost 6 bases and the J gene lost 5 bases, with 16 bases spanning the gap. CDR3 bases: TGTGCCAGTAGAGAGGACGCCCGGAGGGAGACCCAGTACTTC. Its translation: CASREDARRETQYF.

This clone has only a few counts. V and J are TRBV4-1 and TRBJ1-6; 10 bases are a match to TRBD1. The CDR3 length is 16 residues. The germline V gene has CDR1 MGHRA and CDR2 YSYEKL. V was pared by 3 bases and J by 10 bases, with 9 bases of the junction left unmatched. The CDR3 spells CASSQPGQGFQSPLHF. CDR3 nucleotide sequence: TGCGCCAGCAGCCAGCCGGGACAGGGGTTTCAGTCACCCCTCCACTTT.

The chain carries TRBV18 and TRBJ2-3; D is ambiguous. V lost 3 bases and J lost 0, with 10 bases in between. CDR3 length equals 15 residues. Germline V CDR1 and CDR2: KGHSH, LQKENI. CDR3 DNA sequence: TGTGCCAGCTCACCTCGAACAGCTAGCACAGATACGCAGTATTTT. Encoded protein: CASSPRTASTDTQYF. Full variable domain (outside the CDR3, taken from reference TRBV18 and TRBJ2-3): NAGVMQNPRHLVRRRGQEARLRCSPMKGHSHVYWYRQLPEEGLKFMVYLQKENIIDESGMPKERFSAEFPKEGPSILRIQQVVRGDSAAYFCASSPRTASTDTQYFGPGTRLTVL.

The chain uses TRBV5-4 and TRBJ1-1; 8 nucleotides agree with TRBD1. This CDR3 has 16 residues. Germline V gene lookup returns CDR1 SGHNT and CDR2 YYREEE (reference sequence). The junction had 13 bases not matched to a gene; V was cut back by 1 base and J by 8 bases. CDR3 sequence (DNA): TGTGCCAGCAGCTTGCAAGCCCAGGGGGCAATGACAGAAGCTTTCTTT. Translated: CASSLQAQGAMTEAFF.

The table lists this clone with a few counts. J is TRBJ1-1 and V is TRBV7-6, with D tentatively TRBD1 (5 bases). Germline V gene data show CDR1 as SGHVS and CDR2 as FNYEAQ. The CDR3 contains 15 residues. V lost 1 base to trimming and J lost 5 bases, with 14 bases between them. CDR3: CASSLGGRGWTEAFF. CDR3 coding DNA: TGTGCCAGCAGCTTAGGGGGTAGGGGATGGACTGAAGCTTTCTTT.